This T cell receptor (beta chain) was recovered during a study of early T cells in non-severe SARS-CoV-2 infection. On the study more broadly: Chains were not paired, and sequencing was done on bulk RNA from unsorted whole blood.

One entry per CDR3 protein results from TCRdb running MiXCR on the 5' RACE reads. This sample has tens of thousands of distinct CDR3 sequences; 10% to 15% occur once, and the top ten carry about 4.6%. Sequenced material: whole blood, taken at baseline. The TCR comes from an adult who was a healthcare worker with PCR-confirmed SARS-CoV-2 infection or an uninfected control (not recorded which).

The DNA of the CDR3 is TGCAGCGTTGTGGAGGGTGTGAACACTGAAGCTTTCTTT. Its protein product is CSVVEGVNTEAFF. The chain couples TRBV29-1 to TRBJ1-1; unclear D gene. V dropped 4 bases and J dropped 0 bases, with 9 bases sitting between them. This CDR3 contains 13 residues. CDR1 and CDR2 (germline): SQVTM, ANQGSEA.